This T cell receptor beta chain was found in a study of identifying expanded T cells in peripheral blood. Study-level findings and limits: Approximately two-week clone count variance significantly increased as total template count grew. About 1.3 clones differed between technical replicates, versus about 16 and 19 over time.

Healthy donors had no documented immune events, such as infections, while sampled. CDR3 length: 14 amino acids. Trimming cost V 0 bases and J 9 bases, with 12 bases left between them. Germline CDR1 and CDR2: LNHNV and YYDKDF (reference sequence). With regard to this clone: Its antigen is unknown.

Only in-frame clones appear in the TCRdb table, and some are missing; sequencing was by immunoSEQ multiplex PCR. The data hold fewer than 130,000 clones, with approximately 90% observed a single time. What was sequenced was blood. The source is a person between 18 and 75 years old in good health. V is TRBV15 and J is TRBJ1-5, with unresolved D. The CDR3 nucleotides are TGTGCCACCAGCAGAGACTGGGAGTTGACGCCCCAGCATTTT. This encodes CATSRDWELTPQHF. The whole variable domain, filled in from reference TRBV15 and TRBJ1-5, reads DAMVIQNPRYQVTQFGKPVTLSCSQTLNHNVMYWYQQKSSQAPKLLFHYYDKDFNNEADTPDNFQSRRPNTSFCFLDIRSPGLGDTAMYLCATSRDWELTPQHFGDGTRLSIL.